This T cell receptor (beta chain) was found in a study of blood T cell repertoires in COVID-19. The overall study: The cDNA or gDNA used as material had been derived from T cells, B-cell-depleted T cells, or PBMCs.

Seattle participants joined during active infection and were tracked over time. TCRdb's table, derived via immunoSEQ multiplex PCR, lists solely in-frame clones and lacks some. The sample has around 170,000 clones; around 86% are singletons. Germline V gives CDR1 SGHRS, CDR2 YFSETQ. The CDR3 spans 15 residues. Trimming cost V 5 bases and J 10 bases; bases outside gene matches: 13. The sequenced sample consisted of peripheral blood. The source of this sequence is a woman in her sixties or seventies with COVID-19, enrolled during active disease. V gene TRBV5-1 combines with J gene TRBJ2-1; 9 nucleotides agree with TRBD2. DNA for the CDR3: TGCGCCAGCAGTGGACGTCGGCTAGCGGGAAACGAGCAGTTCTTC. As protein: CASSGRRLAGNEQFF.